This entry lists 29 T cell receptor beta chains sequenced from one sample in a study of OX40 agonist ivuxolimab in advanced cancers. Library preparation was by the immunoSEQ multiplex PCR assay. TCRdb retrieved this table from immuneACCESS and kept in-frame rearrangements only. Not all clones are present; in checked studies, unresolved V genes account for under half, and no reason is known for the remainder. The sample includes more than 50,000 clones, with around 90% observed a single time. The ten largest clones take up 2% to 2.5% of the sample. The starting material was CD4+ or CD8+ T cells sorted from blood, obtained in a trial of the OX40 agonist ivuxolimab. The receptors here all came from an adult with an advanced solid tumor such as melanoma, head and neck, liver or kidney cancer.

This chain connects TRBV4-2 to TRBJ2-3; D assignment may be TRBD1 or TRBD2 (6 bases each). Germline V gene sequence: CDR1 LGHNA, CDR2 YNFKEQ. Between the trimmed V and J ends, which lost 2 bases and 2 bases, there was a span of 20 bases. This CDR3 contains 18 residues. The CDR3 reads CASSQLSGPGANTDTQYF. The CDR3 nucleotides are TGTGCCAGCAGCCAACTAAGCGGGCCAGGGGCGAACACAGATACGCAGTATTTT.

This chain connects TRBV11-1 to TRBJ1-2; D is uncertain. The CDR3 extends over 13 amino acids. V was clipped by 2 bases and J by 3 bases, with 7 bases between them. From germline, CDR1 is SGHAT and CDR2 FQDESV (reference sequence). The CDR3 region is CASSLRPYYGYTF. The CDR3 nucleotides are TGTGCCAGCAGCTTACGTCCGTACTATGGCTACACCTTC.

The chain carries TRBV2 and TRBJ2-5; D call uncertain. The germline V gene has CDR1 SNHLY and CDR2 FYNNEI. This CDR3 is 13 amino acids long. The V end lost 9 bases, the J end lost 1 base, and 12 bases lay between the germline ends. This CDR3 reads CASYLEIQETQYF. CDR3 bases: TGTGCCAGTTACTTAGAAATCCAAGAGACCCAGTACTTC.

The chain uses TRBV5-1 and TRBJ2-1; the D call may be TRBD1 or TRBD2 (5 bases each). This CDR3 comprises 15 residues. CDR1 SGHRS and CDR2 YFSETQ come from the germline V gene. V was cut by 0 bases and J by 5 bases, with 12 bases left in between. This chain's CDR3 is CASSLASGTNNEQFF. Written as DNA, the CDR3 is TGCGCCAGCAGCTTGGCCTCGGGGACCAACAATGAGCAGTTCTTC. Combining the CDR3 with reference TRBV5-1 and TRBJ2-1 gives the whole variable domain KAGVTQTPRYLIKTRGQQVTLSCSPISGHRSVSWYQQTPGQGLQFLFEYFSETQRNKGNFPGRFSGRQFSNSRSEMNVSTLELGDSALYLCASSLASGTNNEQFFGPGTRLTVL.

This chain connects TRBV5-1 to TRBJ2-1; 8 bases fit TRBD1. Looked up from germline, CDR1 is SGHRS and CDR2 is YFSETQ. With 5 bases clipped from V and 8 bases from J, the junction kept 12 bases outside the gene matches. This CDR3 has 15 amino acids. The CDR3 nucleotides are TGCGCCAGCAGTTTGACAGGGGCACCGTCCGATGAGCAGTTCTTC. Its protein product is CASSLTGAPSDEQFF.

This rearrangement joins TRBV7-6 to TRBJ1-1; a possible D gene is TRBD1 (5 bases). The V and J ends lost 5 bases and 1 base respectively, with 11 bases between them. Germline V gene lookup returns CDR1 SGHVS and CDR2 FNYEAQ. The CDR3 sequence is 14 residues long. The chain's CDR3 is CASSHPDTNTEAFF. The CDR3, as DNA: TGTGCCAGCAGCCATCCGGACACGAACACTGAAGCTTTCTTT. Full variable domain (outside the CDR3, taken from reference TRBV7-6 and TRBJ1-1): GAGVSQSPRYKVTKRGQDVALRCDPISGHVSLYWYRQALGQGPEFLTYFNYEAQQDKSGLPNDRFSAERPEGSISTLTIQRTEQRDSAMYRCASSHPDTNTEAFFGQGTRLTVV.

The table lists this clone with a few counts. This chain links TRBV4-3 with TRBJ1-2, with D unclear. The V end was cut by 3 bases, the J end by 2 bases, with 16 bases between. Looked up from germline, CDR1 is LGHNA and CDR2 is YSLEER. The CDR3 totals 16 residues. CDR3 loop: CASSQTVDTANYGYTF. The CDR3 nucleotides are TGCGCCAGCAGCCAGACGGTCGACACTGCAAACTATGGCTACACCTTC.

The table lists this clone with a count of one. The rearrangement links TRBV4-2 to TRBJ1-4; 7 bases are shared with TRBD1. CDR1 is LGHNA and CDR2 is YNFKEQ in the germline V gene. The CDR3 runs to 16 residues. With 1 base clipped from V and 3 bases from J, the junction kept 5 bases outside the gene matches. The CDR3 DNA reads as TGTGCCAGCAGCCAAGTGACAGGGCTGGCTAATGAAAAACTGTTTTTT. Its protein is CASSQVTGLANEKLFF.

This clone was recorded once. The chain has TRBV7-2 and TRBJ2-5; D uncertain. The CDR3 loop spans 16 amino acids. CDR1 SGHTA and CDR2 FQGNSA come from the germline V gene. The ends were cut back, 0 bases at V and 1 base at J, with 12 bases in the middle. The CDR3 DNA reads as TGTGCCAGCAGCTTAGCAAACGGCGGAGCCCAAGAGACCCAGTACTTC. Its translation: CASSLANGGAQETQYF.

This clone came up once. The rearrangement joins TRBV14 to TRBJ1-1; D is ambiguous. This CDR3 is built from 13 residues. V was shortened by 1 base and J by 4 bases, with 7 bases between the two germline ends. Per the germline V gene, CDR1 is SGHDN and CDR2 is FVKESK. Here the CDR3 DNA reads TGTGCCAGCAGCCAAGCGTCAGGCACTGAAGCTTTCTTT. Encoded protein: CASSQASGTEAFF.

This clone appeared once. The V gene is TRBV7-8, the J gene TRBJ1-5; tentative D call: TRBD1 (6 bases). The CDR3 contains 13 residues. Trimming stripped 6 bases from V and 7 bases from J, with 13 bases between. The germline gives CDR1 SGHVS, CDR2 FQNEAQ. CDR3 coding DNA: TGTGCCAGCAGTGGCAGGGGTAGGCAGCCCCAGCATTTT. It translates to CASSGRGRQPQHF. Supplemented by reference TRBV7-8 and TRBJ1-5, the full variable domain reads GAGVSQSPRYKVAKRGQDVALRCDPISGHVSLFWYQQALGQGPEFLTYFQNEAQLDKSGLPSDRFFAERPEGSVSTLKIQRTQQEDSAVYLCASSGRGRQPQHFGDGTRLSIL.

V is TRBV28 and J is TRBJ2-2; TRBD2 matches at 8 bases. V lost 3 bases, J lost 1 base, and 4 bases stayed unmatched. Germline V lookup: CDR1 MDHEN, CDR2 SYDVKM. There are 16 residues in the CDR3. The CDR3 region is CASSLQTSGNTGELFF. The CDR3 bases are TGTGCCAGCAGTTTGCAAACTAGCGGGAACACCGGGGAGCTGTTTTTT.

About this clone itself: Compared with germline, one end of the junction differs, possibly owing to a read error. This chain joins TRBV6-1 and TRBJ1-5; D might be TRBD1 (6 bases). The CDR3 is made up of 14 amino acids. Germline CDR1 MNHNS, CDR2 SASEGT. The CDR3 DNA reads TGTGCCAGCAGTGAAGAGAGGGGGGTGGCCACTCCGTCTTTT. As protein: CASSEERGVATPSF.

In DNA form, the CDR3 reads TGTGCCAGCAGCGTTGGCTCAGGGCTTGTAGGCTACGAGCAGTACTTC. As protein: CASSVGSGLVGYEQYF. J is TRBJ2-7 and V is TRBV7-9, with a possible D match to TRBD1 (5 bases). V lost 5 bases and J 3 bases, leaving 20 bases between the germline ends. The CDR3 has 16 amino acids. Germline loops: CDR1 SEHNR, CDR2 FQNEAQ (reference sequence).

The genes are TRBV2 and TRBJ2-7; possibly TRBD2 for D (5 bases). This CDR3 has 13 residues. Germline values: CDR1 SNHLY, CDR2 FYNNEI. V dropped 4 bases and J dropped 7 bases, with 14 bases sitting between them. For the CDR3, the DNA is TGTGCCAGCAGTGTGGGGAGATTACGGGAGCAGTACTTC. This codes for CASSVGRLREQYF.

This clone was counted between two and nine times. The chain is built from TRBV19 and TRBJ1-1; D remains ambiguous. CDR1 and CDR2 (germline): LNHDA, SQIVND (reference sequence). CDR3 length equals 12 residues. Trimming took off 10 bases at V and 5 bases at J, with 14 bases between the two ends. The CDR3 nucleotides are TGTGCCACTGAAGGGCGGGATACTGAAGCTTTCTTT. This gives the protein CATEGRDTEAFF.

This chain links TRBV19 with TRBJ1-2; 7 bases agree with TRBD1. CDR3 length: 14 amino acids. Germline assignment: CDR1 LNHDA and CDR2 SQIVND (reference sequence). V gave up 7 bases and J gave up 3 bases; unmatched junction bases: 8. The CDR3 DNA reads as TGTGCCAGTAACAACAGGGGAGCGGACTATGGCTACACCTTC. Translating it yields CASNNRGADYGYTF.

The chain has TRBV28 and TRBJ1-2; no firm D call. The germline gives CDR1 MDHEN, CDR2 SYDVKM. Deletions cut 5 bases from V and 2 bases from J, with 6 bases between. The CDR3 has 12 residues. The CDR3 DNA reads TGTGCCAGCAGTGAGCAGAACTATGGCTACACCTTC. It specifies CASSEQNYGYTF.

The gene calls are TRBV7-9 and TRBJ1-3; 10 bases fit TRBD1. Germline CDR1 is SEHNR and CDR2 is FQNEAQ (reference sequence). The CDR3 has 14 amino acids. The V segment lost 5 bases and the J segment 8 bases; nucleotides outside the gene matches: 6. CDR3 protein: CASSPGTGEYTIYF. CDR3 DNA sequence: TGTGCCAGCAGCCCCGGGACAGGGGAATACACCATATATTTT.

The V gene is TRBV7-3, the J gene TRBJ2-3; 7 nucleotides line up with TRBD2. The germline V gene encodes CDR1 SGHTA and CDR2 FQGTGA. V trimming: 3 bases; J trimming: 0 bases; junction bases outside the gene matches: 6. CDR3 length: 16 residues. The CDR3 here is CASSFIGRPSTDTQYF. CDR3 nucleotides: TGTGCCAGCAGCTTCATCGGGAGGCCTAGCACAGATACGCAGTATTTT.

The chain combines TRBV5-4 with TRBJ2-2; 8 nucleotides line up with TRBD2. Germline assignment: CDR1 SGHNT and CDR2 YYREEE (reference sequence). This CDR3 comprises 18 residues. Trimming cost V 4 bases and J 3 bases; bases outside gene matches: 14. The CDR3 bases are TGTGCCAGCAGCATCGAACGCGGGAGGACAGAATACACCGGGGAGCTGTTTTTT. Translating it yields CASSIERGRTEYTGELFF.

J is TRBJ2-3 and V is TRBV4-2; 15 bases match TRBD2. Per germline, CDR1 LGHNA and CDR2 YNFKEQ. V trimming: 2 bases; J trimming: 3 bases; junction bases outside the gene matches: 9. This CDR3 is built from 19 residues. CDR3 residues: CASSQLGLAGGPLTDTQYF. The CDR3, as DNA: TGTGCCAGCAGCCAACTTGGACTAGCGGGAGGGCCGTTGACAGATACGCAGTATTTT.

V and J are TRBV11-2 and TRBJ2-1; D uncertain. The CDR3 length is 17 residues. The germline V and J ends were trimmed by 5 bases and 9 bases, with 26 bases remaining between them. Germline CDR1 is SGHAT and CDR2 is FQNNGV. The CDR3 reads CASSPIQPGRRTGEQFF. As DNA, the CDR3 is TGTGCCAGCAGCCCGATCCAACCGGGCCGAAGGACGGGTGAGCAGTTCTTC.

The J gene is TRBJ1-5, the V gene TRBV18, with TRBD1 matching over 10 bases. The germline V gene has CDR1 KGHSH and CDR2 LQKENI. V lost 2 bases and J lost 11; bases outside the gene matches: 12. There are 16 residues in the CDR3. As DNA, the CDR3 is TGTGCCAGCTCACCATCGGGACAGGGGAATTCCGCGGCCCAGCATTTT. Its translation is CASSPSGQGNSAAQHF.

The CDR3 DNA reads TGTGCCTGGAGTCCAGGGGTCGAGCAGTACTTC. This gives the protein CAWSPGVEQYF. The chain combines TRBV30 with TRBJ2-7; D perhaps matches TRBD1 (6 bases). Germline loops: CDR1 GTSNPN, CDR2 SVGIG (reference sequence). V was clipped by 2 bases and J by 6 bases, with 8 bases between them. CDR3 length equals 11 residues.

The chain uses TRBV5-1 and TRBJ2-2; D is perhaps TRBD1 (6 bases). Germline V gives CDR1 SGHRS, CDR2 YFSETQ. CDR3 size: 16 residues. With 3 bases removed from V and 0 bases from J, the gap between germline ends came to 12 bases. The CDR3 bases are TGCGCCAGCAGCTACTCCGGGACACCGAACACCGGGGAGCTGTTTTTT. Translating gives CASSYSGTPNTGELFF.

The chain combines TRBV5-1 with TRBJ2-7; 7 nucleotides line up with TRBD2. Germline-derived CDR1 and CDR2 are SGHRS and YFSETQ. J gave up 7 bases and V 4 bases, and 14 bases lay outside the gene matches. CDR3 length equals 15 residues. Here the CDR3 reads CASSGGLRAAGEQYF. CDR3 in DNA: TGCGCCAGCAGCGGGGGACTCCGCGCAGCGGGGGAGCAGTACTTC.

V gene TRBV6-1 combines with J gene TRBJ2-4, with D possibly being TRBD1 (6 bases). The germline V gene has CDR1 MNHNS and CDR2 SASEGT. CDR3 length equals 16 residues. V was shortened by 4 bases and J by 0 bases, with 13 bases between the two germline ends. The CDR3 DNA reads TGTGCCAGCAGTGGCCTACAGGGCCTAGCCAAAAACATTCAGTACTTC. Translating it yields CASSGLQGLAKNIQYF.

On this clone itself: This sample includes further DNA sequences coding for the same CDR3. CDR3 residues: CASSLGQGNEKLFF. The CDR3 DNA reads as TGTGCCAGCAGCTTGGGACAGGGAAATGAAAAACTGTTTTTT. V and J are TRBV7-9 and TRBJ1-4; 9 nucleotides match TRBD1. The CDR3 has 14 amino acids. Germline CDR1 reads SEHNR; CDR2 reads FQNEAQ (reference sequence). The trim removed 3 bases at V and 5 bases at J, leaving 1 base unmatched.